Shown below are 20 T cell receptor beta chains from a single sample sequenced in a study of T cells in Graves' hyperthyroidism and ophthalmopathy. Researchers took RNA transcripts and amplified the TCR beta CDR3 regions from them. RT-PCR in the first round (using the HTBI primer set) targeted the TCR CDR3. TCRdb called the multiplex PCR reads again in MiXCR, with one record for every CDR3 protein. The sample contains hundreds of thousands of distinct CDR3 sequences, roughly 13% of which appear only once. Specimen: blood. These receptors originate from a woman between 18 and 29 years old with Graves' hyperthyroidism.

There are many counts of this clonotype. The V gene is TRBV3-1, the J gene TRBJ1-2, with D maybe TRBD1 (5 bases). Germline CDR1 reads LGHDT; CDR2 reads YNNKEL (reference sequence). Trimming took off 5 bases at V and 11 bases at J, with 15 bases between the two ends. This CDR3 region has 12 residues. CDR3 bases: TGTGCCAGCAGCGAAGGGACGTCCAAGTACACCTTC. Protein sequence: CASSEGTSKYTF.

This chain links TRBV4-3 with TRBJ2-1; 12 bases match TRBD2. The germline CDR1 and CDR2 sequences are LGHNA and YSLEER. V shed 0 bases and J 7 bases; nucleotides not matched to a gene: 7. CDR3 length equals 17 residues. In nucleotides, the CDR3 is TGCGCCAGCAGCCAAGAAGCTAGCGGGAGGGAGGGTAATGAGCAGTTCTTC. Its translation: CASSQEASGREGNEQFF.

This clonotype has just a few counts. The genes are TRBV19 and TRBJ2-6; either TRBD1 or TRBD2 may fit D (5 bases each). CDR1 is LNHDA and CDR2 is SQIVND in the germline V gene (reference sequence). V was cut by 4 bases and J by 2 bases, with 12 bases left in between. The length of the CDR3 is 16 residues. DNA for the CDR3: TGTGCCAGTAGTACCGTCGGGGACCCTGGGGCCAACGTCCTGACTTTC. As protein: CASSTVGDPGANVLTF.

The V and J genes are TRBV5-6 and TRBJ2-5; D is uncertain. Germline assignment: CDR1 SGHDT and CDR2 YYEEEE. This CDR3 has 13 residues. With 4 bases removed from V and 4 bases from J, the gap between germline ends came to 11 bases. The CDR3 protein is CASSPPGPETQYF. Written as DNA, the CDR3 is TGTGCCAGCAGCCCCCCGGGTCCAGAGACCCAGTACTTC. Combining the CDR3 with reference TRBV5-6 and TRBJ2-5 gives the whole variable domain DAGVTQSPTHLIKTRGQQVTLRCSPKSGHDTVSWYQQALGQGPQFIFQYYEEEERQRGNFPDRFSGHQFPNYSSELNVNALLLGDSALYLCASSPPGPETQYFGPGTRLLVL.

In this sample, this clonotype turned up many times. The chain has TRBV5-1 and TRBJ2-5, with 7 bases matching TRBD1. The CDR3 is made up of 14 amino acids. Trimming removed 4 bases from V and 2 bases from J; junction bases left unmatched: 5. Germline-derived CDR1 and CDR2 are SGHRS and YFSETQ. In nucleotides, the CDR3 is TGCGCCAGCAGCGCCCTGACAGGGCAAGAGACCCAGTACTTC. Its translation is CASSALTGQETQYF.

In its sample, this clonotype was seen many times. The chain joins TRBV3-1 to TRBJ1-6; D is unresolved. The CDR3 extends over 16 amino acids. V lost 1 base and J lost 5, with 12 bases in between. Germline values: CDR1 LGHDT, CDR2 YNNKEL (reference sequence). The CDR3 sequence is CASSQGFDWDNSPLHF. Here the CDR3 DNA reads TGTGCCAGCAGCCAAGGTTTCGACTGGGATAATTCACCCCTCCACTTT.

J is TRBJ1-4 and V is TRBV3-1; 12 nucleotides match TRBD1. CDR3 length equals 16 residues. Looked up from germline, CDR1 is LGHDT and CDR2 is YNNKEL (reference sequence). With V trimmed by 4 bases and J by 8 bases, 8 bases remained unmatched. The CDR3 sequence is CASSRTLGTGGEKLFF. The CDR3 DNA follows: TGTGCCAGCAGCCGAACCCTCGGGACAGGGGGCGAAAAACTGTTTTTT.

This chain joins TRBV15 and TRBJ1-5; D is unclear. Germline-derived CDR1 and CDR2 are LNHNV and YYDKDF (reference sequence). V gave up 0 bases and J gave up 4 bases, with 10 bases separating them. The CDR3 contains 15 residues. Written as DNA, the CDR3 is TGTGCCACCAGCAGAGATCGAGAAGGGAATCAGCCCCAGCATTTT. This sequence encodes CATSRDREGNQPQHF.

The J gene is TRBJ2-2, the V gene TRBV5-5, with 7 bases that match TRBD1. The CDR3 sequence is 13 residues long. Germline lookup yields CDR1 SGHKS and CDR2 YYEKEE (reference sequence). After removal of 2 bases from V and 7 bases from J, the junction contained 2 bases not matched to a gene. The CDR3 DNA sequence: TGTGCCAGCAGCTTAGACAGGGTCGGGGAGCTGTTTTTT. This encodes CASSLDRVGELFF.

In this sample, this clonotype turned up many times. The V and J genes are TRBV7-9 and TRBJ2-1, with 10 bases identical to TRBD2. After removal of 4 bases from V and 5 bases from J, the junction contained 14 bases not matched to a gene. This CDR3 is built from 18 residues. Germline lookup yields CDR1 SEHNR and CDR2 FQNEAQ (reference sequence). CDR3 in amino acids: CASSSNRLAGAGDNEQFF. The CDR3 DNA follows: TGTGCCAGCAGCTCTAACCGACTAGCGGGTGCGGGTGACAATGAGCAGTTCTTC.

The genes are TRBV2 and TRBJ2-6; D is unclear. The germline V gene encodes CDR1 SNHLY and CDR2 FYNNEI. V lost 5 bases and J 1 base, leaving 9 bases between the germline ends. This CDR3 contains 15 residues. CDR3: CASSRTDSGANVLTF. CDR3 in DNA: TGTGCCAGCAGTCGTACAGATTCTGGGGCCAACGTCCTGACTTTC.

This clonotype was recorded at least ten times. V and J are TRBV19 and TRBJ2-1; 9 bases fit TRBD1. Unmatched junction bases numbered 2, after V lost 2 bases and J lost 3 bases. Germline V lookup: CDR1 LNHDA, CDR2 SQIVND (reference sequence). The CDR3 sequence is 15 residues long. The CDR3 DNA reads TGTGCCAGTAGTATACGGGGACAGGGCTACAATGAGCAGTTCTTC. It codes for CASSIRGQGYNEQFF.

This chain connects TRBV7-6 to TRBJ2-2, with unresolved D. V was pared by 1 base and J by 3 bases, with 9 bases between. The CDR3 has 15 residues. From germline, CDR1 is SGHVS and CDR2 FNYEAQ. CDR3 bases: TGTGCCAGCAGCTTAGAGGGCAGCCACACCGGGGAGCTGTTTTTT. It yields the protein CASSLEGSHTGELFF.

The chain is built from TRBV19 and TRBJ2-3, with 7 bases lining up with TRBD2. J was trimmed by 0 bases and V by 3 bases; bases with no gene match: 3. The CDR3 is 15 amino acids. The V gene's germline CDR1 is LNHDA and CDR2 SQIVND (reference sequence). The CDR3 DNA is TGTGCCAGTAGTATGAGCGGGATAAGCACAGATACGCAGTATTTT. The encoded protein is CASSMSGISTDTQYF.

V and J are TRBV7-9 and TRBJ2-1, with D maybe TRBD1 (5 bases). Per germline, CDR1 SEHNR and CDR2 FQNEAQ (reference sequence). This CDR3 is 13 amino acids long. V dropped 1 base and J dropped 7 bases, with 8 bases sitting between them. The DNA of the CDR3 is TGTGCCAGCAGCTTAGGGGGCCTGAATGAGCAGTTCTTC. Amino acid sequence: CASSLGGLNEQFF.

At least ten counts were recorded for this clonotype. This CDR3 reads CAISESGGGPAYEQYF. The CDR3 DNA reads TGTGCCATCAGTGAGTCTGGGGGAGGGCCGGCCTACGAGCAGTACTTC. The J gene is TRBJ2-7, the V gene TRBV10-3; 7 nucleotides align to TRBD2. CDR3 size: 16 residues. The germline V gene encodes CDR1 ENHRY and CDR2 SYGVKD. With 0 bases clipped from V and 2 bases from J, the junction kept 7 bases outside the gene matches.

This clonotype was counted only a few times. The chain joins TRBV24-1 to TRBJ2-1; possibly TRBD1 or TRBD2 for D (5 bases each). The length of the CDR3 is 15 residues. Germline-derived CDR1 and CDR2 are KGHDR and SFDVKD. V shed 6 bases and J shed 1 base, with 12 bases lying between them. In DNA form, the CDR3 reads TGTGCCACCAGTCTTGGGACGGGTTCCTACAATGAGCAGTTCTTC. This translates into CATSLGTGSYNEQFF.

The genes are TRBV4-2 and TRBJ2-2; TRBD2 matches at 8 bases. Trimming at V came to 3 bases and at J to 6 bases, leaving 12 bases not matched to a gene. Germline V gene lookup returns CDR1 LGHNA and CDR2 YNFKEQ. The CDR3 is 17 amino acids. The CDR3 sequence is CASSQTPGTSFSGELFF. In DNA form, the CDR3 reads TGTGCCAGCAGCCAGACCCCCGGGACTAGTTTTTCCGGGGAGCTGTTTTTT.

This clonotype was found many times. The chain recombines TRBV3-1 with TRBJ1-3; no firm D call. Germline CDR1 LGHDT, CDR2 YNNKEL (reference sequence). The CDR3 spans 14 residues. Trimming removed 2 bases from V and 2 bases from J, with 7 bases in between. Written as DNA, the CDR3 is TGTGCCAGCAGCCAACGGGGTACTGGAAACACCATATATTTT. It yields the protein CASSQRGTGNTIYF.

This chain joins TRBV12-3 or TRBV12-4 and TRBJ2-5; 8 nucleotides line up with TRBD2. V shed 6 bases and J 5 bases; nucleotides not matched to a gene: 11. CDR3 size: 15 residues. CDR3 protein: CASSMSGGGDETQYF. CDR3 sequence (DNA): TGTGCCAGCAGCATGAGCGGGGGAGGGGATGAGACCCAGTACTTC.